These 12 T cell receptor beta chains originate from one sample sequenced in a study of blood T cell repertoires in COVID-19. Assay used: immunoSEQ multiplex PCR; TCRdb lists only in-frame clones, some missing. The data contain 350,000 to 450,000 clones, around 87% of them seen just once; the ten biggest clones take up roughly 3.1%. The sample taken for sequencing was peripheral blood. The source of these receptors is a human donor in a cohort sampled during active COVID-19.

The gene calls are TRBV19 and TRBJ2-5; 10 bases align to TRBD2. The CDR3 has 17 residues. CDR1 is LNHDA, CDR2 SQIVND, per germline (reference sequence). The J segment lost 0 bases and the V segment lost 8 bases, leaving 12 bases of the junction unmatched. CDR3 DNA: TGTGCCAGTTCACACGGTAGCGGGGGGAAGTACCAAGAGACCCAGTACTTC. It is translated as CASSHGSGGKYQETQYF.

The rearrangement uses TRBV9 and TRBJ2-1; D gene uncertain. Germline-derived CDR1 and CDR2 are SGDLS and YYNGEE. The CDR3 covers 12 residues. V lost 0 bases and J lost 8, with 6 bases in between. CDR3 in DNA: TGTGCCAGCAGCGTAGATACAGATGAGCAGTTCTTC. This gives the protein CASSVDTDEQFF.

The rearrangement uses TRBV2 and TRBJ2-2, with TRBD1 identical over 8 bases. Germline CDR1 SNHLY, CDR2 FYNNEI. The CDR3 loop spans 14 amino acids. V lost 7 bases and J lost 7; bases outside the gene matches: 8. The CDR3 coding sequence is TGTGCCAGCACCCCGGGACAGGAGGTCGGGGAGCTGTTTTTT. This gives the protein CASTPGQEVGELFF.

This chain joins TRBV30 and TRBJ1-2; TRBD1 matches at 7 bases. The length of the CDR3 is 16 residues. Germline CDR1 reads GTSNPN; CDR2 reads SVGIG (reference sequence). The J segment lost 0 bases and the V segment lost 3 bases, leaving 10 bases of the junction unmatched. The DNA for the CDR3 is TGTGCCTGGAGCTATAAAAACAGGGGTCCTAACTATGGCTACACCTTC. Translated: CAWSYKNRGPNYGYTF.

CDR3 amino acids: CASSQRSRGRPYEQYF. DNA of the CDR3: TGTGCCAGCAGCCAACGTAGCCGAGGGAGGCCTTACGAGCAGTACTTC. The rearrangement uses TRBV3-1 (or the pseudogene TRBV3-2) and TRBJ2-7; D is perhaps TRBD2 (6 bases). V gave up 2 bases and J gave up 4 bases, with 18 bases separating them. This CDR3 is 16 amino acids long. Germline loops: CDR1 LGHDT, CDR2 YNNKEL (reference sequence).

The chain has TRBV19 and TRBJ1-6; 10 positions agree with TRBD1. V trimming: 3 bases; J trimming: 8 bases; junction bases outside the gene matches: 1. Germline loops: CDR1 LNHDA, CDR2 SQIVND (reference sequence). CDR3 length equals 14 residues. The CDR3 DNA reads TGTGCCAGTAGTATCGGGACAGGGGATTCACCCCTCCACTTT. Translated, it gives CASSIGTGDSPLHF.

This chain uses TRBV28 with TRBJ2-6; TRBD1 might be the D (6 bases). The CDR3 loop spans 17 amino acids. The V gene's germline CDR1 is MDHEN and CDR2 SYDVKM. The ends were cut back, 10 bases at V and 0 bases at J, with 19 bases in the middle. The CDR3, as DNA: TGTGCCACCGATACAAAGACAGGCCTCTCTGGGGCCAACGTCCTGACTTTC. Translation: CATDTKTGLSGANVLTF.

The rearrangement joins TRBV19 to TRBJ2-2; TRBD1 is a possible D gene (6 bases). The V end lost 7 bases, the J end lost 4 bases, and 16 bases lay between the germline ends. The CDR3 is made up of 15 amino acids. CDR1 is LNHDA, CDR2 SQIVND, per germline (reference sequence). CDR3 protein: CASTNRDRATGELFF. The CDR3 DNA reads TGTGCCAGTACTAACAGGGATCGTGCCACCGGGGAGCTGTTTTTT.

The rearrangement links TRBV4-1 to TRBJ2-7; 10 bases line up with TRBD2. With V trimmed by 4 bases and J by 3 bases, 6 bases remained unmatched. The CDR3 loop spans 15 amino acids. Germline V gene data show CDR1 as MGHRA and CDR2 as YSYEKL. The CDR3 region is CASSRRTSGNYEQYF. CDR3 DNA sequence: TGCGCCAGCAGCCGACGGACTAGCGGAAACTACGAGCAGTACTTC.

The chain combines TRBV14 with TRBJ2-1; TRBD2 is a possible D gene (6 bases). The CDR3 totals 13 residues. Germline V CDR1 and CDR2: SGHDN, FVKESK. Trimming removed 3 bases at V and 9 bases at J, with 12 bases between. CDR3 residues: CASSQERGGEQFF. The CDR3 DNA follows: TGTGCCAGCAGCCAGGAAAGGGGAGGTGAGCAGTTCTTC.

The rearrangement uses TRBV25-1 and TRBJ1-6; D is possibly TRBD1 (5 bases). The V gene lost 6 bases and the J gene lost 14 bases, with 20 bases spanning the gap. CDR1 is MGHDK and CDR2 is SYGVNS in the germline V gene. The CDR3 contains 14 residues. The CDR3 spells CASRGRDDDFTLHF. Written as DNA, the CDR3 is TGTGCCAGCAGGGGGCGGGACGACGATTTCACCCTCCACTTT. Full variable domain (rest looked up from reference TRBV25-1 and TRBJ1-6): EADIYQTPRYLVIGTGKKITLECSQTMGHDKMYWYQQDPGMELHLIHYSYGVNSTEKGDLSSESTVSRIRTEHFPLTLESARPSHTSQYLCASRGRDDDFTLHFGNGTRLTVT.

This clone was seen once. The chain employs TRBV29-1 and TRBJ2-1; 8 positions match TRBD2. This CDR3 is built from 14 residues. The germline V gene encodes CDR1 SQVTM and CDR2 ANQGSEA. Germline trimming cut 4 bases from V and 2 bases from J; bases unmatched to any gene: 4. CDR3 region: CSVALLAAYNEQFF. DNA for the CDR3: TGCAGCGTTGCATTACTAGCGGCCTACAATGAGCAGTTCTTC.